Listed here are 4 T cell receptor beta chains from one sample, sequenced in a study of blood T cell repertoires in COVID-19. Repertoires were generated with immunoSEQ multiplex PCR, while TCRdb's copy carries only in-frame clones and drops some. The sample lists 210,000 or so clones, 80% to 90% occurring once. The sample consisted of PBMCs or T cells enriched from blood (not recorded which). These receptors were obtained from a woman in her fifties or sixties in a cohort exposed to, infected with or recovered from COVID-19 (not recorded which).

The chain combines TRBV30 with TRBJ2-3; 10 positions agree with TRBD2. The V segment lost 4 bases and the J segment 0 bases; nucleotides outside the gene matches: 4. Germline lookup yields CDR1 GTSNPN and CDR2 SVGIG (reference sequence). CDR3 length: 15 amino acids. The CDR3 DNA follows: TGTGCCTGGACTAGCGGGGGCACTAGCACAGATACGCAGTATTTT. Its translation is CAWTSGGTSTDTQYF.

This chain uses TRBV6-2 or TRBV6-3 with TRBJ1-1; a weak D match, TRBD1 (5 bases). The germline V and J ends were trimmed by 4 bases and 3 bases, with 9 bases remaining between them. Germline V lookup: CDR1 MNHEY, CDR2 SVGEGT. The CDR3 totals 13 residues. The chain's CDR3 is CASSWLRDTEAFF. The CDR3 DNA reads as TGTGCCAGCAGTTGGCTCAGGGACACTGAAGCTTTCTTT.

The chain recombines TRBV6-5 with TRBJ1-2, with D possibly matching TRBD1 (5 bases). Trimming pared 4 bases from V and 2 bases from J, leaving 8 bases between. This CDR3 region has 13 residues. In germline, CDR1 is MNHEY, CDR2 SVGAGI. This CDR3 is CASSLTDNYGYTF. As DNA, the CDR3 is TGTGCCAGCAGTTTGACAGACAACTATGGCTACACCTTC.

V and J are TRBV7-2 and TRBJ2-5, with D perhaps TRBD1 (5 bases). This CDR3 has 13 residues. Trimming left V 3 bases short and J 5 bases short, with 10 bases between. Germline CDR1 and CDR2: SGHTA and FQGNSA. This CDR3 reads CASSFPAGETQYF. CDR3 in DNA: TGTGCCAGCAGCTTTCCCGCAGGGGAGACCCAGTACTTC.